The following is a TCR beta chain sequence with its context. CDR1 MGHRA and CDR2 YSYEKL come from the germline V gene. This CDR3 contains 11 residues. V was shortened by 6 bases and J by 9 bases, with 11 bases between the two germline ends. Then a second PCR, running roughly 7 to 11 cycles, was carried out with a sample-barcoded 5' primer and a J-beta primer mix. TCRdb reprocessed the 5' RACE reads with MiXCR, giving one entry per CDR3 protein. Among 1.4 million or so distinct CDR3 sequences listed, approximately 39% were seen once. The data were taken from a study of blood T cells in healthy people across ages.

The receptor was derived from a woman between 18 and 29 years old in good health. The chain joins TRBV4-1 to TRBJ1-2, with a tentative D call TRBD1 (6 bases). Material: blood. The CDR3 DNA sequence: TGCGCCAGCAGAATCGGGGACAGCTACACCTTC. Translation: CASRIGDSYTF.